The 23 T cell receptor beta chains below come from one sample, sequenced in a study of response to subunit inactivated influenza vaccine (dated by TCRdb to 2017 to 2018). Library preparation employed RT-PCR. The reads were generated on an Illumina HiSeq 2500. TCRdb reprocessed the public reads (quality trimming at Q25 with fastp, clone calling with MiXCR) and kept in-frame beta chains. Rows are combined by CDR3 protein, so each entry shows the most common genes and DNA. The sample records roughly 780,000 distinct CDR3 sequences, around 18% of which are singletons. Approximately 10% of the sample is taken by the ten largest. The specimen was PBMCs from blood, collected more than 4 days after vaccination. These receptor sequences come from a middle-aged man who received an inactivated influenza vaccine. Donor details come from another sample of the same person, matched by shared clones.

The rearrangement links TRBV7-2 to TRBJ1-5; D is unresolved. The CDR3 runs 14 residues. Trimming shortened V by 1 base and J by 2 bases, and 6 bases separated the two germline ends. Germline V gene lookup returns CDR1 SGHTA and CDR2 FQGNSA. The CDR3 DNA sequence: TGTGCCAGCAGCTTAGAATTCCGCAATCAGCCCCAGCATTTT. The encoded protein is CASSLEFRNQPQHF.

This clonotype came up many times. CDR3 in amino acids: CSARALAGRFYEQYF. The CDR3 DNA reads TGCAGTGCTAGAGCACTAGCGGGACGGTTCTACGAGCAGTACTTC. The chain is built from TRBV20-1 and TRBJ2-7, with TRBD2 matching 10 bases. Germline lookup yields CDR1 DFQATT and CDR2 SNEGSKA (reference sequence). Losses at the gene ends were 1 base for V and 3 bases for J; bases not matched to a gene: 6. CDR3 length: 15 amino acids.

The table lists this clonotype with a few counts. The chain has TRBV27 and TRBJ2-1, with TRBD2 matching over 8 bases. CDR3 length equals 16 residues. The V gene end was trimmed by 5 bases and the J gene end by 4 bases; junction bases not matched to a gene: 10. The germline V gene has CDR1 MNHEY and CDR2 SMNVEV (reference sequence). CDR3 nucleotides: TGTGCCAGCAGTACCCGGACTAGCTTCATTTACAATGAGCAGTTCTTC. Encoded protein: CASSTRTSFIYNEQFF.

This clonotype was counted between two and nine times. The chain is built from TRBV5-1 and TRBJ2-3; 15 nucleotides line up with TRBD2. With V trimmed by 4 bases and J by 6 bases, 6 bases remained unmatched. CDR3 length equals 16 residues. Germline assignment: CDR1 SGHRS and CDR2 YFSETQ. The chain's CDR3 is CASSIGLAGGMDTQYF. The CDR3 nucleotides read TGCGCCAGCAGCATAGGACTAGCGGGGGGGATGGATACGCAGTATTTT. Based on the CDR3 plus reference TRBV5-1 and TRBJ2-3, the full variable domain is KAGVTQTPRYLIKTRGQQVTLSCSPISGHRSVSWYQQTPGQGLQFLFEYFSETQRNKGNFPGRFSGRQFSNSRSEMNVSTLELGDSALYLCASSIGLAGGMDTQYFGPGTRLTVL.

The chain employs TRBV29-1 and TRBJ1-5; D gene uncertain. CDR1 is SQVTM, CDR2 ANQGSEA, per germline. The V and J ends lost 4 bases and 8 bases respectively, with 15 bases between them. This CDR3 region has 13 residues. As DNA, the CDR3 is TGCAGCGTTGTATTGGGCCCCGCGGAGCCCCAGCATTTT. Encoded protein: CSVVLGPAEPQHF.

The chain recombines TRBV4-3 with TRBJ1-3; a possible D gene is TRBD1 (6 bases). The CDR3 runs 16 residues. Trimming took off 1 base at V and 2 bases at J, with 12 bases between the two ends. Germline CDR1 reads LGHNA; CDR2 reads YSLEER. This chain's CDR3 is CASSQGGNRAGNTIYF. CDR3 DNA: TGCGCCAGCAGCCAAGGAGGGAACAGGGCTGGAAACACCATATATTTT.

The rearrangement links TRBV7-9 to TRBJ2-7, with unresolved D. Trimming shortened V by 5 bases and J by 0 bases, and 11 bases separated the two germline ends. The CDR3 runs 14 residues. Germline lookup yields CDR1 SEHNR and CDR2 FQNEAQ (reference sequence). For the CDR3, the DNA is TGTGCCAGCAGCCCAGAAGGGTTCTCCTACGAGCAGTACTTC. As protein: CASSPEGFSYEQYF.

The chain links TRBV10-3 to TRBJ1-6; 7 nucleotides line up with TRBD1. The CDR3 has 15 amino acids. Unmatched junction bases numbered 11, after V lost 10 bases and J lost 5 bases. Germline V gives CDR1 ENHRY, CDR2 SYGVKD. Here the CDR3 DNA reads TGTGCCACCAGAGGGGGCGGGGGCAATAATTCACCCCTCCACTTT. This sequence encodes CATRGGGGNNSPLHF.

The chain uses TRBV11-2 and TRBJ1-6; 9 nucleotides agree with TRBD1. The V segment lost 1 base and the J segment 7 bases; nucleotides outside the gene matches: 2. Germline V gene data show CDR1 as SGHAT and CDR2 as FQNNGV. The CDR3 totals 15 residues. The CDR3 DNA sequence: TGTGCCAGCAGCTTAGTCGACAGGGGGAATTCACCCCTCCACTTT. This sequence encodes CASSLVDRGNSPLHF.

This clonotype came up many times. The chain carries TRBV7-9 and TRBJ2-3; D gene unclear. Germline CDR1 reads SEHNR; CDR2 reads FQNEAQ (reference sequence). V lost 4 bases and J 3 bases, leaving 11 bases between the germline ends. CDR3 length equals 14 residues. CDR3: CASSSRTLTDTQYF. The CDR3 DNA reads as TGTGCCAGCAGCTCTCGGACCCTGACAGATACGCAGTATTTT.

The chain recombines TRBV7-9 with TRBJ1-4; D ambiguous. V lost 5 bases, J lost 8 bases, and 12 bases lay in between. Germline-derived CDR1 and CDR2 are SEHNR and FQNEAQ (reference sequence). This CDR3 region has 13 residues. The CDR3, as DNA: TGTGCCAGCAGCCCACGCGATAAGGAAAAACTGTTTTTT. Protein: CASSPRDKEKLFF.

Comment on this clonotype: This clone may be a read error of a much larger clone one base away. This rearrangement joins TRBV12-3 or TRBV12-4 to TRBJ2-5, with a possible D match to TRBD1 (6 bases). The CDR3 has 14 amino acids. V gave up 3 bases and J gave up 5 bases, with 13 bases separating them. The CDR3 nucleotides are TGTGCCAGCAGTTTTGCAGGGGCACACGAGACCCAGTACTTC. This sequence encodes CASSFAGAHETQYF.

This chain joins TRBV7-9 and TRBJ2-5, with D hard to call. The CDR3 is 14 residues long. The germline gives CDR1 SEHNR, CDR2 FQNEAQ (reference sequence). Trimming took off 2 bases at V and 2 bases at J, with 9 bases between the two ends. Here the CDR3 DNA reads TGTGCCAGCAGCTTATTGGCAGATCAAGAGACCCAGTACTTC. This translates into CASSLLADQETQYF.

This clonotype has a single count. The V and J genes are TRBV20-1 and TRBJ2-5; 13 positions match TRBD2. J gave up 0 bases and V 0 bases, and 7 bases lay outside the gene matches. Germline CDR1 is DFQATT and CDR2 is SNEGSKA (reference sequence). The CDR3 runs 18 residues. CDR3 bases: TGCAGTGCTAGAGATCTCAGGACTAGCGGGAGTAACCAAGAGACCCAGTACTTC. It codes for CSARDLRTSGSNQETQYF.

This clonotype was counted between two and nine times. The CDR3 coding sequence is TGTGCCAGCAAGCTGGGGGCTAGCACAGATACGCAGTATTTT. Its translation: CASKLGASTDTQYF. The chain carries TRBV7-3 and TRBJ2-3; a possible D gene is TRBD1 (6 bases). Germline V gene data show CDR1 as SGHTA and CDR2 as FQGTGA. Deletions cut 7 bases from V and 0 bases from J, with 11 bases between. The CDR3 consists of 14 residues. Filled out from reference TRBV7-3 and TRBJ2-3, the complete variable domain reads GAGVSQTPSNKVTEKGKYVELRCDPISGHTALYWYRQSLGQGPEFLIYFQGTGAADDSGLPNDRFFAVRPEGSVSTLKIQRTERGDSAVYLCASKLGASTDTQYFGPGTRLTVL.

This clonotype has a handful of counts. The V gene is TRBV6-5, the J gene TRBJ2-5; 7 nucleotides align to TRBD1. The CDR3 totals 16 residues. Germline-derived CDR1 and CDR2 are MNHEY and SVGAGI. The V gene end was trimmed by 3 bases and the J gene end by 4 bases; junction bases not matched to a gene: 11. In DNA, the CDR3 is TGTGCCAGCAGTTATTCAGCAGGGGGTATGAGAGAGACCCAGTACTTC. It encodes CASSYSAGGMRETQYF.

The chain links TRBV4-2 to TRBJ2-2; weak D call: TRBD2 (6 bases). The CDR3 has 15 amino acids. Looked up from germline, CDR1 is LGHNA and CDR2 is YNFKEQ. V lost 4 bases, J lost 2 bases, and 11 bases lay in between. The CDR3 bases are TGTGCCAGCAGCCCCATGGCGGGAAACACCGGGGAGCTGTTTTTT. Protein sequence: CASSPMAGNTGELFF.

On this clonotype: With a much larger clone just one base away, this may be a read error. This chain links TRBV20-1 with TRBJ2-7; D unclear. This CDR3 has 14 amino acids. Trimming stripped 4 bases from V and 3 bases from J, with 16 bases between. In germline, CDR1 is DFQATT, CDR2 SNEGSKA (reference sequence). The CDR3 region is CSATPVMTGYEQYF. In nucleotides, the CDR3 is TGCAGTGCTACGCCAGTTATGACTGGCTACGAGCAGTACTTC.

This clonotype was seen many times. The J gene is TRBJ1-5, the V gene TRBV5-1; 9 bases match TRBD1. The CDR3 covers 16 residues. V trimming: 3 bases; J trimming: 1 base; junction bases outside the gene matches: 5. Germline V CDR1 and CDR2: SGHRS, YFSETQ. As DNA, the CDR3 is TGCGCCAGCAGCTCCCGGACAGGGGACAGCAATCAGCCCCAGCATTTT. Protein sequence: CASSSRTGDSNQPQHF.

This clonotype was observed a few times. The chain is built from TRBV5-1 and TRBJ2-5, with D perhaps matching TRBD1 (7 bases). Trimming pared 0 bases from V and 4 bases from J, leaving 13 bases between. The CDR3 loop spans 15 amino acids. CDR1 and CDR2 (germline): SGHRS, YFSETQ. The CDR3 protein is CASSLAAQGGETQYF. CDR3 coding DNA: TGCGCCAGCAGCTTGGCCGCGCAGGGGGGAGAGACCCAGTACTTC.

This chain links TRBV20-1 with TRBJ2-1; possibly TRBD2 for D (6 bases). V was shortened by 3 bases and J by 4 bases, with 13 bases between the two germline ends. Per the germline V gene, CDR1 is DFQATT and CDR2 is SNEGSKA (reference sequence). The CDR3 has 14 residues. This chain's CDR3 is CSASSVSGYNEQFF. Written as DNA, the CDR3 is TGCAGTGCTAGTAGCGTTAGCGGATACAATGAGCAGTTCTTC.

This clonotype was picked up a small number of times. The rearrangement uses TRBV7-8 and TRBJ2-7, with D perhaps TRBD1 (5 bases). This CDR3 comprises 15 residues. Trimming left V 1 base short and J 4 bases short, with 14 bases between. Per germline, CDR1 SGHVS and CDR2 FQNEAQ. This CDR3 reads CASSLVPQGRYEQYF. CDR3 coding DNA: TGTGCCAGCAGCTTAGTTCCCCAGGGTCGGTACGAGCAGTACTTC.

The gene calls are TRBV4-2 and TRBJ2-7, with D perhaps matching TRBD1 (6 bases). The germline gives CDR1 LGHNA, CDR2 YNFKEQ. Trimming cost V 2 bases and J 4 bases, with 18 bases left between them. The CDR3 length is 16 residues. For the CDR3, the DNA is TGTGCCAGCAGCCAACGGGGACACGGTCAGAGTTACGAGCAGTACTTC. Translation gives CASSQRGHGQSYEQYF.